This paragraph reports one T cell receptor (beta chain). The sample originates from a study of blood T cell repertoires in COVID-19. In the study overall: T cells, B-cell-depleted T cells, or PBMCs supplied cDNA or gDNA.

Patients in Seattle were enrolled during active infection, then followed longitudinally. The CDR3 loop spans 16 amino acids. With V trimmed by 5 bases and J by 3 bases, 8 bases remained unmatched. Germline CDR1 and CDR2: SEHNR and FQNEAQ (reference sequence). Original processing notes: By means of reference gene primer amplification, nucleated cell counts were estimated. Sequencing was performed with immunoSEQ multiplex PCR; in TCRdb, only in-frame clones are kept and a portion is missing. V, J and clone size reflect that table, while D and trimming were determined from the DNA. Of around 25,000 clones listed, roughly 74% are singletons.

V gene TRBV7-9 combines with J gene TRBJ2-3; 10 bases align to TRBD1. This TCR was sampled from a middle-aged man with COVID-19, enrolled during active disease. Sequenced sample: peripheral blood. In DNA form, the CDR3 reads TGTGCCAGCAGCCCCCTCCCGGGACAGGGGACAGATACGCAGTATTTT. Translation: CASSPLPGQGTDTQYF.